This T cell receptor (beta chain) was captured in a study of spatial heterogeneity in lung cancer. Findings and caveats of the study: Tallies of expanded TCRs, which were sorted into ubiquitous and regional groups, correlated with counts of ubiquitous and regional nonsynonymous mutations, respectively. Coverage of tumor T cells, by estimate, reached 6.5% to 8% for alpha chains and less than 15% for beta chains. The number of expanded tumor alpha and beta chains correlated with mutation number.

This clonotype came up many times. Its antigen is currently unknown. Time point here: sample taken at primary tumor resection. From the 5' RACE reads, TCRdb called clonotypes with MiXCR, one entry per CDR3 protein. The sample yields some 8,700 distinct CDR3 sequences, around 5.4% seen once. The V gene lost 5 bases and the J gene lost 5 bases, with 10 bases spanning the gap. CDR3 length equals 12 residues. Germline assignment: CDR1 SGHNT and CDR2 YYREEE (reference sequence). V usage is TRBV5-4 and J usage is TRBJ1-1; unclear D gene. The TCR was taken from a male donor with early-stage non-small cell lung cancer. Sequencing was performed on lung tumor tissue, taken at surgery. The DNA of the CDR3 is TGTGCCAGCAGGGGTCGGAAGACTGAAGCTTTCTTT. It encodes CASRGRKTEAFF.